These T cell receptor beta chains were read from a single sample in a study of T cells after yellow fever vaccination. TCRdb analysed the 5' RACE reads with MiXCR anew, one entry per CDR3 protein. The sample lists just under 600,000 distinct CDR3 sequences, about 14% occurring once. The sample here was PBMCs, taken on the day of the yellow fever booster vaccination. The receptors shown here come from a man in his thirties or forties who received the YFV17D yellow fever vaccine. Each CDR3 is given with its conserved first and last residue. Fields, in order: CDR3 DNA, CDR3 protein, D gene, V gene, J gene, clone size. A D gene is named only where the DNA matches it firmly. Only some rows state a clone size, as once, few, many or a class for expanded clones.

CDR3nt: TGCAGTGCTAGAGATCTCAGGGACAGGGGCCTAAGCTCCTACAATGAGCAGTTCTTC
CDR3aa: CSARDLRDRGLSSYNEQFF
d_gene: TRBD1
v_gene: TRBV20-1
j_gene: TRBJ2-1
abundance: few

CDR3nt: TGCAGCGTTTCCCGGACAGGGGGCACAGATACGCAGTATTTT
CDR3aa: CSVSRTGGTDTQYF
d_gene: TRBD1
v_gene: TRBV29-1
j_gene: TRBJ2-3
abundance: few

CDR3nt: TGTGCCACCAGCTTATTCGGGACAGGGCGCAATGAGCAGTTCTTC
CDR3aa: CATSLFGTGRNEQFF
d_gene: TRBD1
v_gene: TRBV24-1
j_gene: TRBJ2-1
abundance: .

CDR3nt: TGTGCCAGCAGCTCCTCGAGGCGGGAGACCCAGTACTTC
CDR3aa: CASSSSRRETQYF
d_gene: .
v_gene: TRBV7-2
j_gene: TRBJ2-5
abundance: .

CDR3nt: TGTGCCAGCAGCTTCGCGATCGGCATCGAGCAGTACTTC
CDR3aa: CASSFAIGIEQYF
d_gene: .
v_gene: TRBV7-2
j_gene: TRBJ2-7
abundance: .

CDR3nt: TGTGCCAGCAGCTTGCAGGGACAGGGGGTAGCAGATACGCAGTATTTT
CDR3aa: CASSLQGQGVADTQYF
d_gene: TRBD1
v_gene: TRBV5-4
j_gene: TRBJ2-3
abundance: .

CDR3nt: TGTGCCAGCAGTCCGAGCGGGTCAGTCACAGATACGCAGTATTTT
CDR3aa: CASSPSGSVTDTQYF
d_gene: .
v_gene: TRBV12-3/TRBV12-4
j_gene: TRBJ2-3
abundance: .

CDR3nt: TGTGCCAGCAGCGTCCAGCCAAATCAGCCCCAGCATTTT
CDR3aa: CASSVQPNQPQHF
d_gene: .
v_gene: TRBV9
j_gene: TRBJ1-5
abundance: few

CDR3nt: TGCAGCGTTCCTAATCACAGGGGACTACTCCAATTCCTCAACAATGAGCAGTTCTTC
CDR3aa: CSVPNHRGLLQFLNNEQFF
d_gene: .
v_gene: TRBV29-1
j_gene: TRBJ2-1
abundance: .

CDR3nt: TGTGCCAGCAGCCTAAAGACAGAATACGAGCAGTACTTC
CDR3aa: CASSLKTEYEQYF
d_gene: .
v_gene: TRBV7-2
j_gene: TRBJ2-7
abundance: few

CDR3nt: TGTGCCAGCAGCCCCGCATACGGTCACCAGTTAGAGACCCAGTACTTC
CDR3aa: CASSPAYGHQLETQYF
d_gene: .
v_gene: TRBV7-2
j_gene: TRBJ2-5
abundance: few

CDR3nt: TGTGCCAGTAGTATAGGGGGGGCAGGAGGCACAGATACGCAGTATTTT
CDR3aa: CASSIGGAGGTDTQYF
d_gene: .
v_gene: TRBV19
j_gene: TRBJ2-3
abundance: .

CDR3nt: TGTGCCAGCAGCACTGACCCGAGCTGGTCCTACAATGAGCAGTTCTTC
CDR3aa: CASSTDPSWSYNEQFF
d_gene: .
v_gene: TRBV9
j_gene: TRBJ2-1
abundance: .

CDR3nt: TGTGCCTGGAGAAGGGACTCTGGGGCCAACGTCCTGACTTTC
CDR3aa: CAWRRDSGANVLTF
d_gene: .
v_gene: TRBV30
j_gene: TRBJ2-6
abundance: few

CDR3nt: TGCAGCGTTGGCGGATACGGCGGGGAGCTGTTTTTT
CDR3aa: CSVGGYGGELFF
d_gene: .
v_gene: TRBV29-1
j_gene: TRBJ2-2
abundance: few

CDR3nt: TGTGCCAGCACGGGACTAGTATACAATGAGCAGTTCTTC
CDR3aa: CASTGLVYNEQFF
d_gene: TRBD2
v_gene: TRBV7-9
j_gene: TRBJ2-1
abundance: few

CDR3nt: TGTGCCTTTCGGACGACTTACAATGAGCAGTTCTTC
CDR3aa: CAFRTTYNEQFF
d_gene: .
v_gene: TRBV7-2
j_gene: TRBJ2-1
abundance: .

CDR3nt: TGTGCCAGCTCACCACCGGGACTTTCGTTAGGGTCACCCCTCCACTTT
CDR3aa: CASSPPGLSLGSPLHF
d_gene: .
v_gene: TRBV18
j_gene: TRBJ1-6
abundance: .

CDR3nt: TGTGCCAGCAGCCCCCATGGTGGGGTGAACACTGAAGCTTTCTTT
CDR3aa: CASSPHGGVNTEAFF
d_gene: .
v_gene: TRBV9
j_gene: TRBJ1-1
abundance: few

CDR3nt: TGTGCCAGCAGCTCTATTAGCGGGCACTACAATGAGCAGTTCTTC
CDR3aa: CASSSISGHYNEQFF
d_gene: TRBD2
v_gene: TRBV5-8
j_gene: TRBJ2-1
abundance: .

CDR3nt: TGTGCCAGCAGGCAACCCTCTGGGGCCAACGTCCTGACTTTC
CDR3aa: CASRQPSGANVLTF
d_gene: .
v_gene: TRBV27
j_gene: TRBJ2-6
abundance: .

CDR3nt: TGTGCCAGCAGCTCTCTAGGAGGAGGGCTCCATGACATTCAGTACTTC
CDR3aa: CASSSLGGGLHDIQYF
d_gene: .
v_gene: TRBV7-2
j_gene: TRBJ2-4
abundance: .

CDR3nt: TGTGCCGTTAACCGGGACACGTCCTACGAGCAGTACTTC
CDR3aa: CAVNRDTSYEQYF
d_gene: .
v_gene: TRBV10-3
j_gene: TRBJ2-7
abundance: many

CDR3nt: TGTGCCACCAGCAGAGTGGCAGGGGAGGATGCTTTCTTT
CDR3aa: CATSRVAGEDAFF
d_gene: .
v_gene: TRBV15
j_gene: TRBJ1-1
abundance: few

CDR3nt: TGTGCCAGCAGTTCTAGCGGGCGGGACAGGAGCACCTACGAGCAGTACTTC
CDR3aa: CASSSSGRDRSTYEQYF
d_gene: .
v_gene: TRBV27
j_gene: TRBJ2-7
abundance: .

CDR3nt: TGTGCCAGTAGTATCTCCCAGGGGGCTGTATATGAGCAGTTCTTC
CDR3aa: CASSISQGAVYEQFF
d_gene: TRBD1
v_gene: TRBV19
j_gene: TRBJ2-1
abundance: .

CDR3nt: TGCGCCAGCAGCCGGACTAGCGAGAACACCGGGGAGCTGTTTTTT
CDR3aa: CASSRTSENTGELFF
d_gene: TRBD2
v_gene: TRBV5-1
j_gene: TRBJ2-2
abundance: .

CDR3nt: TGTACCTTCTGGCGTTTCGGCGGGAGGACTACCGGGGAGCTGTTTTTT
CDR3aa: CTFWRFGGRTTGELFF
d_gene: TRBD2
v_gene: TRBV12-3/TRBV12-4
j_gene: TRBJ2-2
abundance: .

CDR3nt: TGTGCCAGCAGTGGGCGGGGGAGCTCCTACAATGAGCAGTTCTTC
CDR3aa: CASSGRGSSYNEQFF
d_gene: TRBD2
v_gene: TRBV12-3/TRBV12-4
j_gene: TRBJ2-1
abundance: .

CDR3nt: TGTGCCAGCAGCAATACTGAGTGGGCTAGCGGGTTTAACTCCTACGAGCAGTACTTC
CDR3aa: CASSNTEWASGFNSYEQYF
d_gene: .
v_gene: TRBV21-1
j_gene: TRBJ2-7
abundance: few

CDR3nt: TGTGCCAGCAGTGTAGGAGGGAACAAAAACATTCAGTACTTC
CDR3aa: CASSVGGNKNIQYF
d_gene: .
v_gene: TRBV6-1
j_gene: TRBJ2-4
abundance: .

CDR3nt: TGTGCCAGCAGCCAGGGACAGGGGTACGAGCAGTACTTC
CDR3aa: CASSQGQGYEQYF
d_gene: TRBD1
v_gene: TRBV3-1
j_gene: TRBJ2-7
abundance: many

CDR3nt: TGTGCCAGCAGCTTACTCCAGGGGACAGATCAGCCCCAGCATTTT
CDR3aa: CASSLLQGTDQPQHF
d_gene: TRBD1
v_gene: TRBV7-2
j_gene: TRBJ1-5
abundance: few

CDR3nt: TGCAGTGCTAGTGTAGGGGCTTTACAAGAGACCCAGTACTTC
CDR3aa: CSASVGALQETQYF
d_gene: .
v_gene: TRBV20-1
j_gene: TRBJ2-5
abundance: .

CDR3nt: TGTGCCAGCAGCTTAATGGGGGCTTTTGGCTCCAATGAGCAGTTCTTC
CDR3aa: CASSLMGAFGSNEQFF
d_gene: .
v_gene: TRBV7-2
j_gene: TRBJ2-1
abundance: .

CDR3nt: TGTGCCAGCAGCCGAGGGATGTGGACTAGCAGGCGGAGGGGCACCGGGGAGCTGTTTTTT
CDR3aa: CASSRGMWTSRRRGTGELFF
d_gene: TRBD2
v_gene: TRBV12-3/TRBV12-4
j_gene: TRBJ2-2
abundance: few

CDR3nt: TGTGCCAGCAGCATTCGGGACAACTCCTACGAGCAGTACTTC
CDR3aa: CASSIRDNSYEQYF
d_gene: .
v_gene: TRBV5-6
j_gene: TRBJ2-7
abundance: few

CDR3nt: TGTGCCAGCAGCTTAGGATATACGGGTGGCTTGCTGTACTTC
CDR3aa: CASSLGYTGGLLYF
d_gene: .
v_gene: TRBV7-6
j_gene: TRBJ2-5
abundance: .

CDR3nt: TGCGCCAGCAGCTTGGAGCTGCAGCTGACAGATACGCAGTATTTT
CDR3aa: CASSLELQLTDTQYF
d_gene: .
v_gene: TRBV5-1
j_gene: TRBJ2-3
abundance: few

CDR3nt: TGTGCCAGCAGTTACTCGAGAGGATTGGGAGCTTTCTTT
CDR3aa: CASSYSRGLGAFF
d_gene: .
v_gene: TRBV6-5
j_gene: TRBJ1-1
abundance: .

CDR3nt: TGTGCCAGCAGACCCGCGACTGGCTCCTACGAGCAGTACTTC
CDR3aa: CASRPATGSYEQYF
d_gene: .
v_gene: TRBV6-1
j_gene: TRBJ2-7
abundance: .

CDR3nt: TGTGCCAGCAACGCGGGGACAGACGGCAATCAGCCCCAGCATTTT
CDR3aa: CASNAGTDGNQPQHF
d_gene: .
v_gene: TRBV21-1
j_gene: TRBJ1-5
abundance: few

CDR3nt: TGCAGTGCTAGAGATCTAAGCCGCTCCTACAATGAGCAGTTCTTC
CDR3aa: CSARDLSRSYNEQFF
d_gene: .
v_gene: TRBV20-1
j_gene: TRBJ2-1
abundance: .

CDR3nt: TGCAGTGCTATAGCGACACTGTACAATGAGCAGTTCTTC
CDR3aa: CSAIATLYNEQFF
d_gene: .
v_gene: TRBV20-1
j_gene: TRBJ2-1
abundance: .

CDR3nt: TGTGCCAGCAGCGACTTCTTCTCCCGGGACAATCCCTCTTGGAGCTCCTACAATGAGCAGTTCTTC
CDR3aa: CASSDFFSRDNPSWSSYNEQFF
d_gene: .
v_gene: TRBV7-2
j_gene: TRBJ2-1
abundance: few

CDR3nt: TGTGCCAGCAGTACAGGGACCCCGGGGACTTATGGCTACACCTTC
CDR3aa: CASSTGTPGTYGYTF
d_gene: .
v_gene: TRBV25-1
j_gene: TRBJ1-2
abundance: few

CDR3nt: TGCGCCAGCAGCCATGCTTTCCCGACGCTTCTGGAGGGCACTGAAGCTTTCTTT
CDR3aa: CASSHAFPTLLEGTEAFF
d_gene: .
v_gene: TRBV4-3
j_gene: TRBJ1-1
abundance: .

CDR3nt: TGTGCCAGCAGCTTAGAGCGGGCTCCAGATACGCAGTATTTT
CDR3aa: CASSLERAPDTQYF
d_gene: .
v_gene: TRBV7-2
j_gene: TRBJ2-3
abundance: .